The present T cell receptor beta chain was sequenced within a study of T cell clusters in autoimmune cytopenias. Multiplex touch-down PCR amplified TRB using TRB-A and TRB-B pools in one tube. TCRdb reprocessed the multiplex PCR reads; each CDR3 protein has one entry and no DNA is given. Here the sample table reports under 15,000 distinct CDR3 sequences. Germline V lookup: CDR1 LNHDA, CDR2 SQIVND (reference sequence). The CDR3 spans 15 residues. Overall study findings and caveats: TRB repertoire shifts in secondary cytopenia and chronic lymphocytic leukemia mostly reflected lymphoma, not autoimmunity. The T cell clusters were defined only in silico, without experimental functional validation.

TRB amplification used 250 ng of peripheral blood genomic DNA. Regarding this clonotype: Its antigen is currently unknown.

The sequenced sample was peripheral blood. The J gene is TRBJ1-1, the V gene TRBV19; the TCRdb call, TRBD1, lacks DNA for checking. The source is a human donor with an autoimmune cytopenia or autoimmune hepatitis (not recorded which). The CDR3 reads CASSGNRASATEAFF.